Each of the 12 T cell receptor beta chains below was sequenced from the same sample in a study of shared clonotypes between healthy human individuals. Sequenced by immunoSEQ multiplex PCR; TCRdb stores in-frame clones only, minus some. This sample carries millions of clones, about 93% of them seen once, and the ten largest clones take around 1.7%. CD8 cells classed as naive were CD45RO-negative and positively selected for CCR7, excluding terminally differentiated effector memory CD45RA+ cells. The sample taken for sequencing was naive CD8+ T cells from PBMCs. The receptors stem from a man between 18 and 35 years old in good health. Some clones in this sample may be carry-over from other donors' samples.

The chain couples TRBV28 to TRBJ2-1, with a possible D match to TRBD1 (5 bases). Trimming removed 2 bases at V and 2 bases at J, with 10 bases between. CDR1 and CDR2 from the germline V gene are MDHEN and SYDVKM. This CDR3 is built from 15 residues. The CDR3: CASSLPGFAYNEQFF. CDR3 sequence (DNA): TGTGCCAGCAGTTTACCAGGGTTCGCCTACAATGAGCAGTTCTTC.

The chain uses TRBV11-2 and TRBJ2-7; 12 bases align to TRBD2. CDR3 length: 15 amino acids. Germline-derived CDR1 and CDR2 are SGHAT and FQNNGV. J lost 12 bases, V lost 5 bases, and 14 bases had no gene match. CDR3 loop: CASSRRLAGEWTVYF. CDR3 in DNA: TGTGCCAGCAGCCGCCGACTAGCGGGGGAGTGGACCGTGTACTTC.

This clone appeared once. The CDR3 here is CASSPAQGRAYEQYF. Here the CDR3 DNA reads TGTGCCAGCAGCCCAGCGCAGGGACGAGCCTACGAGCAGTACTTC. This sequence joins TRBV7-7 and TRBJ2-7; TRBD1 or TRBD2 may be the D gene (5 bases each). This CDR3 is 15 amino acids long. V was pared by 5 bases and J by 2 bases, with 16 bases between. Germline-derived CDR1 and CDR2 are SSHAT and FNYEAQ (reference sequence).

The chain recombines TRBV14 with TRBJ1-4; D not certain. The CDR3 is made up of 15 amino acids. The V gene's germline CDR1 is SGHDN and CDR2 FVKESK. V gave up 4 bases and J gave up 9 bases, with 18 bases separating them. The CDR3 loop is CASSLGGLGVKKLFF. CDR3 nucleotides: TGTGCCAGCAGCCTAGGAGGTTTAGGTGTGAAAAAACTGTTTTTT. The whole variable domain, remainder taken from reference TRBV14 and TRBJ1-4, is EAGVTQFPSHSVIEKGQTVTLRCDPISGHDNLYWYRRVMGKEIKFLLHFVKESKQDESGMPNNRFLAERTGGTYSTLKVQPAELEDSGVYFCASSLGGLGVKKLFFGSGTQLSVL.

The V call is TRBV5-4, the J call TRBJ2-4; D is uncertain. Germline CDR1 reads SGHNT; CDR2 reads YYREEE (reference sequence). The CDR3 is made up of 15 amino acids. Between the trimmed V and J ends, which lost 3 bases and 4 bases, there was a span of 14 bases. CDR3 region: CASSSWGQGKNIQYF. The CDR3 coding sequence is TGTGCCAGCAGCTCGTGGGGTCAAGGTAAAAACATTCAGTACTTC. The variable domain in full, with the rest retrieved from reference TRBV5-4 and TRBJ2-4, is ETGVTQSPTHLIKTRGQQVTLRCSSQSGHNTVSWYQQALGQGPQFIFQYYREEENGRGNFPPRFSGLQFPNYSSELNVNALELDDSALYLCASSSWGQGKNIQYFGAGTRLSVL.

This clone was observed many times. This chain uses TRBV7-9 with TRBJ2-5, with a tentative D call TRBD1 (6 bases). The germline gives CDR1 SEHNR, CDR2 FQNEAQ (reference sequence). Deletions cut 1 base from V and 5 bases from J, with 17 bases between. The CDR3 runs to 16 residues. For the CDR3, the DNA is TGTGCCAGCAGCTTAGGAGCTCGGCAGGGGCATGAGACCCAGTACTTC. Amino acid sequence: CASSLGARQGHETQYF.

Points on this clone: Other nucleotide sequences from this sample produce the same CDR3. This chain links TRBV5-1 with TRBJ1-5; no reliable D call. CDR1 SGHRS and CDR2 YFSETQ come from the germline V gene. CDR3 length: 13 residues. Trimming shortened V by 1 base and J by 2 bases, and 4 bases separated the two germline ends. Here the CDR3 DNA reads TGCGCCAGCAGCTTGCTGGGCAATCAGCCCCAGCATTTT. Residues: CASSLLGNQPQHF.

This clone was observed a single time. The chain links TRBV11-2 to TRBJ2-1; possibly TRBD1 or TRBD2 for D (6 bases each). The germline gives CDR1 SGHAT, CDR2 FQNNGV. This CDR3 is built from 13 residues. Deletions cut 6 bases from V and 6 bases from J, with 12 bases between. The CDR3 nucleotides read TGTGCCAGCAGAGAGTGGGGGGCCAATGAGCAGTTCTTC. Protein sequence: CASREWGANEQFF.

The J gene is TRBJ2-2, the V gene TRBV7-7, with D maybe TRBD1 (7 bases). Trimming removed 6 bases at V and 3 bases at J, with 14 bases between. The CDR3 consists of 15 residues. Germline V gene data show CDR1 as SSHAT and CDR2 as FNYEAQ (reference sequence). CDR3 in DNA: TGTGCCAGCAGGAACTCAGGGGGGCACACCGGGGAGCTGTTTTTT. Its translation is CASRNSGGHTGELFF.

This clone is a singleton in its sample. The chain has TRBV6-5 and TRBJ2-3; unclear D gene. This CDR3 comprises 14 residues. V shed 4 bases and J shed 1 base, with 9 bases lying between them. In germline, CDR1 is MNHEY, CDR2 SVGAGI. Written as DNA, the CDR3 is TGTGCCAGCAGTTCCAGACCCCGCACAGATACGCAGTATTTT. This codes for CASSSRPRTDTQYF.

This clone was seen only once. The CDR3 DNA reads TGTGCCAGCAGCGCTGCCGGGACAGGGTATGGCGAGCAGTACTTC. Its protein product is CASSAAGTGYGEQYF. This chain uses TRBV28 with TRBJ2-7; 9 nucleotides line up with TRBD1. Germline V gene sequence: CDR1 MDHEN, CDR2 SYDVKM. The CDR3 runs to 15 residues. V was pared by 6 bases and J by 6 bases, with 12 bases of the junction left unmatched.

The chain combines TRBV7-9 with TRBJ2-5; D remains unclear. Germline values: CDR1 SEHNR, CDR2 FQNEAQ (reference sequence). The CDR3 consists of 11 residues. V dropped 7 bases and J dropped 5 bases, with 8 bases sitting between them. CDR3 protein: CASTTPETQYF. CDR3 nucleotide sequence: TGTGCCAGCACCACCCCGGAGACCCAGTACTTC.